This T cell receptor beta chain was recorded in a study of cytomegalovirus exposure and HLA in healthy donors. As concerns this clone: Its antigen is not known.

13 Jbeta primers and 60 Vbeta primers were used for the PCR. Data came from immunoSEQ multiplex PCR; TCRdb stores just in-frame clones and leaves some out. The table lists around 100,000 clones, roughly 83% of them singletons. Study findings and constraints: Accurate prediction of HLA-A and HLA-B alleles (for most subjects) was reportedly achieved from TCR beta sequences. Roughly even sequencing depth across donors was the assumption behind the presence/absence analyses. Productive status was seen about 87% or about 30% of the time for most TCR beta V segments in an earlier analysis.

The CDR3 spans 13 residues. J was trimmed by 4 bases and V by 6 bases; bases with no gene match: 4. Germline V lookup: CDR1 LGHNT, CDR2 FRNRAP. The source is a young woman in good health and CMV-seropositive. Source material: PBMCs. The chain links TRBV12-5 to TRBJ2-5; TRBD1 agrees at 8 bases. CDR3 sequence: CASGRTGLETQYF. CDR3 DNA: TGTGCTAGTGGAAGGACAGGGCTAGAGACCCAGTACTTC.